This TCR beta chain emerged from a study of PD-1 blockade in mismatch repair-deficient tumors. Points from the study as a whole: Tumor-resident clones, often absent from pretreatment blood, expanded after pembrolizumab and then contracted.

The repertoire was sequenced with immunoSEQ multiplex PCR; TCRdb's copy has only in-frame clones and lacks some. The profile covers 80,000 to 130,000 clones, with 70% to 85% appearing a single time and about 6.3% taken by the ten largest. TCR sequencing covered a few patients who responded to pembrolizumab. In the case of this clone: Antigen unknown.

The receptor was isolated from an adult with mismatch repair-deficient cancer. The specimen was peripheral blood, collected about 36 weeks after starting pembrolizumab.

This chain's CDR3 is CASSLSVSYEQYF. The CDR3 nucleotides are TGTGCCAGCAGCTTGTCAGTTTCCTACGAGCAGTACTTC. The chain employs TRBV5-5 and TRBJ2-7; D remains unclear. The CDR3 has 13 amino acids. Germline CDR1 is SGHKS and CDR2 is YYEKEE (reference sequence). V lost 1 base and J 1 base, leaving 6 bases between the germline ends.